This is a list of T cell receptor beta chains from one sample in a study of graft-versus-host responses after intestinal transplantation. TCRdb's table, derived via immunoSEQ multiplex PCR, lists solely in-frame clones and lacks some. The table includes under 20,000 clones, over 70% detected once. Sequenced material: PBMCs, taken 14 days after transplant. The receptors originated from a human patient who received an intestinal transplant, so some T cells may come from the graft donor. Each CDR3 is given with its conserved first and last residue. A D gene is named only where the DNA matches it firmly. Some rows mark clone size as missing; the rest say once, few, many or name a class of expanded clone.

V gene	D gene	clone size	CDR3 length	J gene	CDR3 protein	CDR3 DNA
TRBV4-1	.	few	16	TRBJ2-4	CASSRMWRAAKNIQYF	TGCGCCAGCAGCCGTATGTGGCGGGCCGCCAAAAACATTCAGTACTTC
TRBV11-2	TRBD2	few	15	TRBJ2-2	CASSVASGGAGELFF	TGTGCCAGCAGCGTTGCTAGCGGGGGGGCCGGGGAGCTGTTTTTT
TRBV7-8	.	.	12	TRBJ1-2	CASSSQPYGYTF	TGTGCCAGCAGCTCCCAGCCGTATGGCTACACCTTC
TRBV5-5	.	once	12	TRBJ2-5	CASSLTVETQYF	TGTGCCAGCAGCTTGACGGTAGAGACCCAGTACTTC
TRBV2	.	.	18	TRBJ2-5	CASSELREAPYLQETQYF	TGTGCCAGCAGTGAACTGAGGGAGGCCCCCTATCTCCAAGAGACCCAGTACTTC
TRBV14	.	.	14	TRBJ2-7	CASSQDGGSYEQYF	TGTGCCAGCAGCCAAGACGGCGGGTCCTACGAGCAGTACTTC
TRBV7-9	.	.	15	TRBJ2-5	CASTPIRGPSETQYF	TGTGCCAGCACCCCTATTAGGGGCCCGTCGGAGACCCAGTACTTC
TRBV27	.	.	14	TRBJ2-2	CASRPGLNTGELFF	TGTGCCAGCAGACCGGGACTGAACACCGGGGAGCTGTTTTTT
TRBV7-6	.	few	17	TRBJ2-5	CASSLGFGQGGEETQYF	TGTGCCAGCAGCTTAGGGTTCGGGCAGGGGGGCGAAGAGACCCAGTACTTC
TRBV2	TRBD1	.	16	TRBJ2-3	CASSAGTGGRADTQYF	TGTGCCAGCAGCGCCGGGACAGGGGGCCGCGCAGATACGCAGTATTTT
TRBV10-3	.	few	15	TRBJ1-2	CATADSSVGDYGYTF	TGTGCCACCGCGGACAGTTCCGTAGGAGACTATGGCTACACCTTC
TRBV15	.	.	15	TRBJ2-7	CATSRDMGPTYEQYF	TGTGCCACCAGCAGAGATATGGGGCCCACCTACGAGCAGTACTTC
TRBV29-1	TRBD2	.	16	TRBJ2-1	CSVPKPSGRTYNEQFF	TGCAGCGTCCCTAAGCCCAGCGGGAGGACCTACAATGAGCAGTTCTTC
TRBV27	TRBD2	.	13	TRBJ2-7	CASTSSREDEQYF	TGTGCCAGCACAAGCTCCCGGGAGGACGAGCAGTACTTC
TRBV4-1	TRBD1	.	16	TRBJ1-4	CASSQVMGQGEEKLFF	TGCGCCAGCAGCCAAGTGATGGGACAGGGAGAGGAAAAACTGTTTTTT
TRBV9	.	.	18	TRBJ1-4	CASSVAGGGRATNEKLFF	TGTGCCAGCAGCGTAGCTGGCGGGGGACGAGCAACTAATGAAAAACTGTTTTTT
TRBV9	TRBD2	.	14	TRBJ2-5	CASSSYSGMETQYF	TGTGCCAGCAGCTCCTATAGCGGGATGGAGACCCAGTACTTC
TRBV7-9	.	.	13	TRBJ2-1	CASSPRDYNEQFF	TGTGCCAGCAGCCCCAGGGACTACAATGAGCAGTTCTTC
TRBV29-1	TRBD2	.	15	TRBJ2-7	CSVEEQGGGGGEQYF	TGCAGCGTTGAAGAACAAGGTGGCGGGGGAGGGGAGCAGTACTTC
TRBV7-3	.	.	14	TRBJ2-6	CASSLNLGANVLTF	TGTGCCAGCAGCTTAAATCTTGGGGCCAACGTCCTGACTTTC
TRBV7-3	.	.	13	TRBJ2-1	CASSLYPVNEQFF	TGTGCCAGCAGCCTCTACCCAGTCAATGAGCAGTTCTTC
TRBV12-5	TRBD2	.	18	TRBJ2-7	CASSRWLAGAIPSYEQYF	TGTGCTAGTTCTCGGTGGCTAGCGGGAGCAATCCCCTCCTACGAGCAGTACTTC
TRBV6-4	.	.	11	TRBJ2-7	CASSDTYEQYF	TGTGCCAGCAGTGACACCTACGAGCAGTACTTC
TRBV27	TRBD2	.	17	TRBJ2-7	CASSPLNIAGGPHEQYF	TGTGCCAGCAGTCCCCTTAATATTGCGGGAGGGCCTCACGAGCAGTACTTC
TRBV16	.	.	17	TRBJ1-2	CASSIRLIVRKTYGYTF	TGTGCCAGCAGCATACGACTGATCGTTAGAAAGACCTATGGCTACACCTTC
TRBV11-2	.	.	16	TRBJ1-1	CASSSTQGLRNTEAFF	TGTGCCAGCAGCTCTACTCAGGGTTTGCGGAACACTGAAGCTTTCTTT
TRBV2	.	.	13	TRBJ1-1	CASSPGFNTEAFF	TGTGCCAGCAGTCCCGGTTTTAACACTGAAGCTTTCTTT
TRBV11-3	TRBD1	.	19	TRBJ1-1	CASSLDQWKDRGPNTEAFF	TGTGCCAGCAGCTTAGATCAATGGAAGGACAGGGGGCCGAACACTGAAGCTTTCTTT
TRBV7-6	.	.	14	TRBJ2-7	CASSLRGQTYEQYF	TGTGCCAGCAGCTTAAGGGGACAAACCTACGAGCAGTACTTC
TRBV6-5	TRBD2	.	15	TRBJ2-7	CASSYSPSGAYEQYF	TGTGCCAGCAGTTACTCTCCTAGCGGAGCCTACGAGCAGTACTTC
TRBV10-2	.	.	13	TRBJ2-3	CASSMATPDTQYF	TGCGCCAGCAGTATGGCCACCCCAGATACGCAGTATTTT
TRBV5-6	TRBD1	.	15	TRBJ1-4	CASSLPGQGREKLFF	TGTGCCAGCAGCTTGCCGGGACAGGGGCGAGAAAAACTGTTTTTT
TRBV13	TRBD1	.	16	TRBJ2-2	CASSSGQGISTGELFF	TGTGCCAGCAGCTCGGGACAGGGGATAAGCACCGGGGAGCTGTTTTTT
TRBV6-5	.	.	15	TRBJ1-5	CASSHGLQSNQPQHF	TGTGCCAGCAGCCACGGACTTCAGAGCAATCAGCCCCAGCATTTT
TRBV6-5	.	.	13	TRBJ2-5	CASSLGLQETQYF	TGTGCCAGCAGTTTGGGACTTCAAGAGACCCAGTACTTC
TRBV19	TRBD1	.	15	TRBJ2-7	CASSIGAGGIYEQYF	TGTGCCAGTAGTATAGGTGCAGGGGGAATCTACGAGCAGTACTTC
TRBV10-3	.	.	12	TRBJ2-7	CAISAGTYEQYF	TGTGCCATCAGCGCTGGGACCTACGAGCAGTACTTC
TRBV28	.	once	18	TRBJ2-3	CASSSSLGAAARTDTQYF	TGTGCCAGCAGTTCTTCCTTAGGGGCGGCGGCTAGGACAGATACGCAGTATTTT
TRBV5-4	TRBD1	once	15	TRBJ1-2	CASSYPGQTNYGYTF	TGTGCCAGCAGTTACCCGGGACAGACTAACTATGGCTACACCTTC
TRBV25-1	.	.	18	TRBJ2-3	CASSELGILPLRPDTQYF	TGTGCCAGCAGTGAATTAGGGATATTGCCCCTAAGGCCAGATACGCAGTATTTT
TRBV30	.	.	14	TRBJ1-3	CAWSPGGAGNTIYF	TGTGCCTGGAGCCCCGGAGGGGCCGGAAACACCATATATTTT
TRBV5-1	TRBD2	.	16	TRBJ2-1	CASSLEGRGSYNEQFF	TGCGCCAGCAGCTTGGAGGGGCGGGGGAGCTACAATGAGCAGTTCTTC
TRBV19	.	.	16	TRBJ1-3	CASSSPTVDSGNTIYF	TGTGCCAGTAGTTCGCCGACAGTGGACTCTGGAAACACCATATATTTT
TRBV5-1	.	.	16	TRBJ2-6	CASSLEGVTGANVLTF	TGCGCCAGCAGCTTGGAAGGGGTCACTGGGGCCAACGTCCTGACTTTC
TRBV6-6	TRBD2	.	15	TRBJ2-7	CASSSPRGDSYEQYF	TGTGCCAGCAGTTCTCCTCGGGGGGACTCCTACGAGCAGTACTTC
TRBV5-1	.	.	14	TRBJ1-2	CASSWTENNYGYTF	TGCGCCAGCAGCTGGACAGAAAATAACTATGGCTACACCTTC
TRBV14	TRBD2	.	16	TRBJ2-3	CASSQRRGGPTDTQYF	TGTGCCAGCAGCCAACGGCGGGGAGGGCCAACAGATACGCAGTATTTT
TRBV4-1	.	.	14	TRBJ2-1	CASSQDPLFDEQFF	TGCGCCAGCAGCCAAGATCCCCTCTTCGATGAGCAGTTCTTC
TRBV2	TRBD1	.	16	TRBJ2-1	CASSEEGTGGSNEQFF	TGTGCCAGCAGTGAAGAGGGGACAGGGGGCTCGAATGAGCAGTTCTTC
TRBV9	.	few	15	TRBJ1-1	CASSVDGQVYTEAFF	TGTGCCAGCAGCGTAGATGGCCAGGTTTACACTGAAGCTTTCTTT
TRBV6-4	TRBD1	.	15	TRBJ1-2	CASRPQGSPNYGYTF	TGTGCCAGCAGACCACAGGGGAGTCCTAACTATGGCTACACCTTC
TRBV9	.	.	14	TRBJ1-6	CASSEGPYNSPLHF	TGTGCCAGCAGCGAGGGACCGTATAATTCACCCCTCCACTTT
TRBV9	TRBD2	.	17	TRBJ2-3	CASSVDTGGFTTDTQYF	TGTGCCAGCAGCGTAGATACGGGAGGGTTTACCACAGATACGCAGTATTTT
TRBV5-1	TRBD2	.	16	TRBJ2-7	CASSEGLAGEKSEQYF	TGCGCCAGCAGCGAGGGACTAGCGGGAGAAAAAAGCGAGCAGTACTTC
TRBV5-6	.	few	15	TRBJ2-2	CASSLGDGNTGELFF	TGTGCCAGCAGCTTGGGGGACGGGAACACCGGGGAGCTGTTTTTT
TRBV9	TRBD2	.	14	TRBJ2-3	CASTRASGTDTQYF	TGTGCCAGCACCCGTGCTAGCGGGACAGATACGCAGTATTTT
TRBV28	TRBD1	.	16	TRBJ2-1	CASSLSAGGEWNEQFF	TGTGCCAGCAGTTTATCGGCAGGGGGCGAGTGGAATGAGCAGTTCTTC
TRBV9	.	once	16	TRBJ2-7	CASSPSGAGHPYEQYF	TGTGCCAGCAGCCCAAGCGGAGCGGGACATCCCTACGAGCAGTACTTC
TRBV4-3	.	.	13	TRBJ2-7	CASSQDLGYEQYF	TGCGCCAGCAGCCAAGATTTAGGGTACGAGCAGTACTTC